One sample yielded the 29 T cell receptor beta chains listed below, sequenced in a study of response to subunit inactivated influenza vaccine. TCRdb redid the calling of the RT-PCR reads with MiXCR, one entry per CDR3 protein. In the table there are hundreds of thousands of distinct CDR3 sequences, over 20% of which are singletons. Sample: PBMCs from blood, taken less than 22 months after vaccination. The source of these receptors is a man aged 50 to 69 who received an inactivated influenza vaccine.

The sample holds a few counts of this clonotype. The chain has TRBV7-9 and TRBJ1-1; TRBD1 matches 9 bases. V shed 0 bases and J 6 bases; nucleotides not matched to a gene: 5. Germline V gene lookup returns CDR1 SEHNR and CDR2 FQNEAQ (reference sequence). The CDR3 loop spans 15 amino acids. The CDR3 loop is CASSLAGDRASEAFF. The CDR3 nucleotides read TGTGCCAGCAGCTTAGCGGGGGACAGGGCGTCTGAAGCTTTCTTT. The full variable domain, in which reference TRBV7-9 and TRBJ1-1 provide the parts outside the CDR3, is DTGVSQNPRHKITKRGQNVTFRCDPISEHNRLYWYRQTLGQGPEFLTYFQNEAQLEKSRLLSDRFSAERPKGSFSTLEIQRTEQGDSAMYLCASSLAGDRASEAFFGQGTRLTVV.

This clonotype was counted a few times. The CDR3 bases are TGTGCCAGCTCACCCTCGTCCCAGTACTATGGCTACACCTTC. Amino acid sequence: CASSPSSQYYGYTF. The V call is TRBV18, the J call TRBJ1-2; D is undetermined. The V and J ends lost 3 bases and 3 bases respectively, with 11 bases between them. Germline values: CDR1 KGHSH, CDR2 LQKENI. The CDR3 runs 14 residues.

The rearrangement links TRBV2 to TRBJ2-7; D may correspond to TRBD1 or TRBD2 (5 bases each). Germline CDR1 SNHLY, CDR2 FYNNEI. This CDR3 region has 15 residues. V was pared by 6 bases and J by 2 bases, with 17 bases between. The CDR3 DNA reads as TGTGCCAGCAGGATGCCCCGGGACCGCCCCTACGAGCAGTACTTC. Its translation: CASRMPRDRPYEQYF.

The chain uses TRBV7-2 and TRBJ1-5; TRBD1 is a possible D gene (5 bases). This CDR3 spans 14 amino acids. Germline V lookup: CDR1 SGHTA, CDR2 FQGNSA. V was shortened by 5 bases and J by 3 bases, with 11 bases between the two germline ends. CDR3 in amino acids: CASSRDGVNQPQHF. In DNA form, the CDR3 reads TGTGCCAGCAGCCGGGACGGAGTCAATCAGCCCCAGCATTTT.

The J gene is TRBJ1-1, the V gene TRBV12-3 or TRBV12-4; D remains unclear. V was trimmed by 3 bases and J by 0 bases, leaving 11 bases between them. This CDR3 region has 15 residues. The CDR3 spells CASSLGNGMNTEAFF. Written as DNA, the CDR3 is TGTGCCAGCAGTTTGGGGAACGGAATGAACACTGAAGCTTTCTTT.

The J gene is TRBJ2-1, the V gene TRBV5-1, with a tentative D call TRBD1 (6 bases). This CDR3 has 14 amino acids. Trimming removed 0 bases from V and 11 bases from J, with 15 bases in between. The germline V gene encodes CDR1 SGHRS and CDR2 YFSETQ. CDR3 nucleotide sequence: TGCGCCAGCAGCTTGGATTCGTGGCAGGGGAAGCAGTTCTTC. It specifies CASSLDSWQGKQFF. The full variable domain, with the rest looked up from reference TRBV5-1 and TRBJ2-1, is KAGVTQTPRYLIKTRGQQVTLSCSPISGHRSVSWYQQTPGQGLQFLFEYFSETQRNKGNFPGRFSGRQFSNSRSEMNVSTLELGDSALYLCASSLDSWQGKQFFGPGTRLTVL.

This clonotype was counted a few times. The chain links TRBV20-1 to TRBJ1-1; D might be TRBD1 (5 bases). The ends were cut back, 3 bases at V and 0 bases at J, with 11 bases in the middle. CDR1 and CDR2 (germline): DFQATT, SNEGSKA (reference sequence). The CDR3 has 14 residues. The chain's CDR3 is CSASRGSMNTEAFF. The CDR3 DNA is TGCAGTGCTAGTCGGGGGTCTATGAACACTGAAGCTTTCTTT.

This clonotype showed up just a few times. J is TRBJ2-1 and V is TRBV6-2 or TRBV6-3; TRBD1 aligns across 8 bases. The CDR3 spans 14 residues. Per germline, CDR1 MNHEY and CDR2 SVGEGT. Trimming took 6 bases from V and 10 from J; bases not matched to a gene: 11. For the CDR3, the DNA is TGTGCCAGCAGGATGACAGGGGCCCGGGGGGAGCAGTTCTTC. It is translated as CASRMTGARGEQFF.

The chain has TRBV19 and TRBJ1-1, with 7 bases that match TRBD1. V lost 4 bases and J lost 6; bases outside the gene matches: 14. From germline, CDR1 is LNHDA and CDR2 SQIVND (reference sequence). The CDR3 has 16 residues. The CDR3, as DNA: TGTGCCAGTAGTACCGATGGAAGATTTCAGGGGGCTGAAGCTTTCTTT. Its protein is CASSTDGRFQGAEAFF.

This clonotype has at least ten counts. The genes are TRBV10-3 and TRBJ1-2; 9 bases match TRBD1. The CDR3 totals 16 residues. Trimming took 3 bases from V and 8 from J; bases not matched to a gene: 13. CDR1 is ENHRY, CDR2 SYGVKD, per germline. CDR3 sequence: CAISDPTGGANRGYTF. The DNA of the CDR3 is TGTGCCATCAGTGACCCCACAGGGGGCGCCAATCGGGGCTACACCTTC.

The chain uses TRBV3-1 and TRBJ2-3; TRBD1 matches 8 bases. The length of the CDR3 is 16 residues. Germline V gives CDR1 LGHDT, CDR2 YNNKEL (reference sequence). V was pared by 2 bases and J by 9 bases, with 13 bases of the junction left unmatched. CDR3 protein: CASSQRRGTGTTTQYF. CDR3 DNA: TGTGCCAGCAGCCAACGGAGGGGGACAGGAACCACCACGCAGTATTTT.

The V call is TRBV4-3, the J call TRBJ2-2; D may match TRBD1 or TRBD2 (5 bases each). The CDR3 consists of 13 residues. V gave up 6 bases and J gave up 5 bases, with 10 bases separating them. CDR1 is LGHNA, CDR2 YSLEER, per germline. The CDR3 spells CASRGPRTGELFF. The CDR3 nucleotides are TGCGCCAGCAGGGGACCGAGAACCGGGGAGCTGTTTTTT.

This clonotype has at least ten counts. The chain uses TRBV12-3 or TRBV12-4 and TRBJ1-5; D is unclear. The CDR3 totals 12 residues. Trimming cost V 6 bases and J 3 bases, with 6 bases left between them. CDR3 DNA: TGTGCCAGCAGCCGATACAATCAGCCCCAGCATTTT. This encodes CASSRYNQPQHF.

This clonotype turned up a few times. This chain connects TRBV6-5 to TRBJ2-2; TRBD2 might be the D (5 bases). CDR3 length: 16 residues. The V gene's germline CDR1 is MNHEY and CDR2 SVGAGI. V was cut by 0 bases and J by 5 bases, with 13 bases left in between. The CDR3 nucleotides read TGTGCCAGCAGTTACTCGTTGGGGAGAGGGACCGGGGAGCTGTTTTTT. Translation: CASSYSLGRGTGELFF.

The rearrangement uses TRBV28 and TRBJ1-2; TRBD1 matches at 8 bases. J lost 6 bases, V lost 2 bases, and 2 bases had no gene match. The germline gives CDR1 MDHEN, CDR2 SYDVKM. This CDR3 is 13 amino acids long. The CDR3 coding sequence is TGTGCCAGCAGTTTACCACAGGGGGATGGCTACACCTTC. This gives the protein CASSLPQGDGYTF.

At least ten counts were recorded for this clonotype. This chain uses TRBV29-1 with TRBJ1-1; TRBD1 might be the D (5 bases). The CDR3 totals 13 residues. The germline V gene encodes CDR1 SQVTM and CDR2 ANQGSEA. V lost 3 bases, J lost 0 bases, and 8 bases lay in between. The CDR3 nucleotides are TGCAGCGTTGACAGGGCGGTGAACACTGAAGCTTTCTTT. Translated: CSVDRAVNTEAFF.

J is TRBJ1-2 and V is TRBV12-5; D gene ambiguous. V was cut by 2 bases and J by 1 base, with 5 bases left in between. Germline CDR1 reads LGHNT; CDR2 reads FRNRAP. This CDR3 region has 13 residues. The CDR3 spells CASGLWSNYGYTF. The CDR3 nucleotides read TGTGCTAGTGGTTTGTGGAGTAACTATGGCTACACCTTC.

This chain links TRBV6-5 with TRBJ1-1; D is possibly TRBD1 (6 bases). With 0 bases removed from V and 6 bases from J, the gap between germline ends came to 11 bases. This CDR3 spans 14 amino acids. CDR1 and CDR2 from the germline V gene are MNHEY and SVGAGI. The CDR3 nucleotides are TGTGCCAGCAGTTACTCGCCGGGGGCAGCTGAAGCTTTCTTT. Protein product: CASSYSPGAAEAFF.

V gene TRBV4-3 combines with J gene TRBJ2-5; D gene ambiguous. Germline CDR1 and CDR2: LGHNA and YSLEER. This CDR3 contains 13 residues. The V end was cut by 1 base, the J end by 6 bases, with 9 bases between. The CDR3 here is CASSQAASQTQYF. The CDR3 bases are TGCGCCAGCAGCCAAGCAGCGTCGCAGACCCAGTACTTC.

The V call is TRBV20-1, the J call TRBJ1-1, with TRBD1 matching over 8 bases. Looked up from germline, CDR1 is DFQATT and CDR2 is SNEGSKA (reference sequence). The J segment lost 7 bases and the V segment lost 1 base, leaving 14 bases of the junction unmatched. The CDR3 is made up of 16 amino acids. CDR3 sequence (DNA): TGCAGTGCTAGAGTCCTTGGCAGGGGGCTTAATGATGAAGCTTTCTTT. Its translation: CSARVLGRGLNDEAFF.

This clonotype was detected ten times or more. The chain joins TRBV20-1 to TRBJ1-1; TRBD1 matches 8 bases. Per the germline V gene, CDR1 is DFQATT and CDR2 is SNEGSKA (reference sequence). Trimming took 3 bases from V and 6 from J; bases not matched to a gene: 6. This CDR3 spans 13 amino acids. This CDR3 reads CSASFQGAAEAFF. The CDR3 DNA reads as TGCAGTGCTAGTTTCCAGGGGGCTGCTGAAGCTTTCTTT.

This clonotype was seen a few times. The rearrangement links TRBV4-1 to TRBJ1-5; TRBD1 agrees at 7 bases. V was pared by 8 bases and J by 5 bases, with 6 bases of the junction left unmatched. There are 13 residues in the CDR3. Germline V gene sequence: CDR1 MGHRA, CDR2 YSYEKL. The CDR3 bases are TGCGCCAGCTCAGGGGGGGCTTATCAGCCCCAGCATTTT. Protein: CASSGGAYQPQHF.

J is TRBJ2-6 and V is TRBV7-8, with TRBD2 identical over 9 bases. V gave up 1 base and J gave up 0 bases; unmatched junction bases: 4. Germline V gene data show CDR1 as SGHVS and CDR2 as FQNEAQ. This CDR3 comprises 18 residues. This CDR3 reads CASSLGTSEYSGANVLTF. The CDR3 region has the DNA TGTGCCAGCAGCTTAGGGACTAGCGAGTACTCTGGGGCCAACGTCCTGACTTTC. The full variable domain, in which reference TRBV7-8 and TRBJ2-6 provide the parts outside the CDR3, is GAGVSQSPRYKVAKRGQDVALRCDPISGHVSLFWYQQALGQGPEFLTYFQNEAQLDKSGLPSDRFFAERPEGSVSTLKIQRTQQEDSAVYLCASSLGTSEYSGANVLTFGAGSRLTVL.

The V gene is TRBV5-1, the J gene TRBJ2-7; 9 bases map to TRBD2. CDR1 and CDR2 (germline): SGHRS, YFSETQ. The V and J ends lost 4 bases and 3 bases, in that order; junction bases with no gene match: 5. The CDR3 length is 14 residues. The CDR3 DNA follows: TGCGCCAGCAGCACGGGACTAGCAAACTACGAGCAGTACTTC. Its protein is CASSTGLANYEQYF.

The table lists this clonotype with many counts. V is TRBV6-2 or TRBV6-3 and J is TRBJ1-5; D possibly corresponds to TRBD1 (6 bases). V dropped 7 bases and J dropped 11 bases, with 21 bases sitting between them. This CDR3 is built from 14 residues. In germline, CDR1 is MNHEY, CDR2 SVGEGT. The CDR3 spells CASTRGHLLRAQHF. Written as DNA, the CDR3 is TGTGCCAGCACCCGGGGACACCTGCTGAGGGCCCAGCATTTT.

The chain couples TRBV28 to TRBJ1-4; 8 bases map to TRBD1. The germline CDR1 and CDR2 sequences are MDHEN and SYDVKM. V was pared by 6 bases and J by 7 bases, with 7 bases of the junction left unmatched. The CDR3 covers 14 residues. This CDR3 is CASSPGGMVEKLFF. The DNA for the CDR3 is TGTGCCAGCAGCCCAGGGGGCATGGTTGAAAAACTGTTTTTT.

This clonotype was observed a few times. The V gene is TRBV27, the J gene TRBJ1-1; D is unclear. V shed 3 bases and J shed 0 bases, with 11 bases lying between them. Looked up from germline, CDR1 is MNHEY and CDR2 is SMNVEV (reference sequence). The CDR3 consists of 15 residues. CDR3 region: CASSFSGYLNTEAFF. CDR3 nucleotides: TGTGCCAGCAGTTTTTCCGGTTACTTGAACACTGAAGCTTTCTTT.

The V gene is TRBV25-1, the J gene TRBJ2-3; the match to TRBD2 covers 10 bases. CDR3 length: 18 amino acids. Looked up from germline, CDR1 is MGHDK and CDR2 is SYGVNS. Trimming cost V 4 bases and J 0 bases; bases outside gene matches: 10. The CDR3 loop is CASSGTSGKWASTDTQYF. DNA for the CDR3: TGTGCCAGCAGTGGAACTAGCGGGAAATGGGCTAGCACAGATACGCAGTATTTT.

The sample holds one count of this clonotype. This chain connects TRBV7-9 to TRBJ2-1, with D perhaps matching TRBD1 (6 bases). Trimming stripped 1 base from V and 5 bases from J, with 12 bases between. The CDR3 covers 15 residues. The germline V gene has CDR1 SEHNR and CDR2 FQNEAQ (reference sequence). CDR3 bases: TGTGCCAGCAGCTTAGGAGGGGGTCTTGACAATGAGCAGTTCTTC. This sequence encodes CASSLGGGLDNEQFF.